The rows below give T cell receptor beta chains drawn from one sample of a study of CD4 T cells in relation to SARS-CoV-2 and coronaviruses. TCRdb keeps only in-frame clones here, not all; method: immunoSEQ multiplex PCR. Of tens of thousands of clones in the sample, 92% are singletons; the top ten hold roughly 0.39%. The material sequenced was naive CD4+ T cells from PBMCs. These receptors originate from an adult with COVID-19. CDR3s include the opening cysteine and the closing phenylalanine or tryptophan.

j_call,v_call,cdr3_length,cdr3_aa
TRBJ2-2,TRBV5-1,15,CASSDSGRHTGELFF
TRBJ2-7,TRBV19,14,CASSRGQGPYEQYF
TRBJ2-7,TRBV7-6,17,CASSPRFSGWGSYEQYF
TRBJ2-1,TRBV10-3,15,CAISESGIAGEHGFF
TRBJ2-7,TRBV23-1,15,CASSTGQGDYYEQYF
TRBJ1-5,TRBV15,15,CATSRVIGSNQPQHF
TRBJ1-5,TRBV27,14,CASSSGRKDQPQHF
TRBJ1-1,TRBV3-1/TRBV3-2,14,CASSQESGNTEAFF
TRBJ2-7,TRBV10-3,16,CAISVTKGAPSYEQYF
TRBJ1-3,TRBV25-1,13,CASISQGMNTIYF
TRBJ2-1,TRBV7-9,15,CASSLVGGRYNEQFF
TRBJ2-1,TRBV6-5,15,CARKTGTQLGDEQFF
TRBJ1-6,TRBV4-3,16,CASSQGGGRARSPLHF
TRBJ1-4,TRBV7-9,13,CASSWGVGEKLFF
TRBJ1-4,TRBV21-1,15,CASRGGDGRNEKLFF
TRBJ2-3,TRBV2,13,CASNVGGPDTQYF
TRBJ2-7,TRBV7-9,17,CASSKGLAGVPSYEQYF
TRBJ2-3,TRBV5-4,16,CASSLQSARITDTQYF
TRBJ1-1,TRBV6-5,13,CASNKGQGLKAFF
TRBJ2-7,TRBV2,15,CASSEVGQGTGEQYF
TRBJ1-5,TRBV6-5,13,CASSWGQGQPQHF
TRBJ2-7,TRBV19,16,CASSMRAGVSSYEQYF
TRBJ2-2,TRBV30,13,CAWRLANTGELFF
TRBJ2-7,TRBV12-3/TRBV12-4,11,CASSLSHEQYF
TRBJ2-2,TRBV9,15,CASSVKGGDTGELFF
TRBJ2-1,TRBV9,17,CASSALGAGNSYNEQFF
TRBJ2-7,TRBV7-9,15,CASSPGTSRGYEQYF
TRBJ2-3,TRBV10-1,15,CASNRTGVDEDTQYF
TRBJ2-3,TRBV18,15,CASSFQGVGTDTQYF
TRBJ2-7,TRBV2,11,CASSEWYEQYF
TRBJ2-5,TRBV18,12,CASSTGQETQYF
TRBJ2-2,TRBV7-2,16,CASSQTGGLHTGELFF
TRBJ1-6,TRBV5-4,16,CASSLDGGGLGSPLHF
TRBJ2-7,TRBV28,13,CASRQGPSYEQYF
TRBJ2-5,TRBV7-2,13,CASSLEQGETQYF
TRBJ1-4,TRBV29-1,13,CSVDRGSGEKLFF
TRBJ2-2,TRBV5-1,14,CASSYQESAGELFF
TRBJ1-5,TRBV5-6,15,CASSLTPFSNQPQHF
TRBJ1-6,TRBV7-8,18,CASSLLPGTELYNSPLHF
TRBJ1-5,TRBV30,13,CAWSQRGDQPQHF
TRBJ2-5,TRBV5-4,14,CASSFQAGKETQYF
TRBJ2-3,TRBV3-1/TRBV3-2,13,CAAAGSSADTQYF
TRBJ2-4,TRBV28,16,CASSLGTGGGLNIQYF
TRBJ1-2,TRBV7-9,12,CASSLAGTGYTF
TRBJ2-2,TRBV6-1,14,CASSDTFLTGELFF
TRBJ1-1,TRBV5-4,14,CASSVLQGGTEAFF